The present entry profiles one TCR beta chain with its context. The entirety of the isolated RNA underwent reverse transcription, so expressed TCRB transcripts were sequenced. Assay used: immunoSEQ multiplex PCR; TCRdb lists only in-frame clones, some missing. The sample carries 250,000 to 400,000 clones, about 15% recorded once. This specimen comes from a study of beta chain features in type 1 diabetes. This TCR derives from a man aged 25-40 years in good health. The sample was central memory CD4+ T cells from blood.

The CDR3 spells CASRRTGGQSEAFF. DNA for the CDR3: TGTGCCAGTAGGCGGACAGGGGGTCAGTCTGAAGCTTTCTTT. The V and J genes are TRBV19 and TRBJ1-1, with 10 nucleotides matching TRBD1. Germline V gene lookup returns CDR1 LNHDA and CDR2 SQIVND (reference sequence). V lost 6 bases to trimming and J lost 6 bases; unmatched junction nucleotides: 7. The CDR3 extends over 14 amino acids.